Shown below are 12 T cell receptor beta chains from a single sample sequenced in a study of cytomegalovirus exposure and HLA in healthy donors. The assay was immunoSEQ multiplex PCR, and TCRdb's table has in-frame clones only and misses some. The table includes 300,000 to 450,000 clones, 86% detected once. Sequencing was carried out using PBMCs. The receptors were sampled from a woman younger than 35 in good health and CMV-seronegative.

This chain links TRBV2 with TRBJ2-1; 12 nucleotides match TRBD2. The J segment lost 5 bases and the V segment lost 7 bases, leaving 3 bases of the junction unmatched. CDR1 and CDR2 from the germline V gene are SNHLY and FYNNEI. This CDR3 has 14 residues. In nucleotides, the CDR3 is TGTGCCAGCATGCTAGCGGGGGGGGACAATGAGCAGTTCTTC. This gives the protein CASMLAGGDNEQFF. The variable domain in full, completed from reference TRBV2 and TRBJ2-1, reads EPEVTQTPSHQVTQMGQEVILRCVPISNHLYFYWYRQILGQKVEFLVSFYNNEISEKSEIFDDQFSVERPDGSNFTLKIRSTKLEDSAMYFCASMLAGGDNEQFFGPGTRLTVL.

This chain connects TRBV2 to TRBJ2-1, with a weak D call TRBD2 (7 bases). Trimming pared 2 bases from V and 7 bases from J, leaving 24 bases between. The CDR3 loop spans 18 amino acids. From germline, CDR1 is SNHLY and CDR2 FYNNEI. CDR3: CASSELGRGGLAENEQFF. CDR3 coding DNA: TGTGCCAGCAGTGAACTGGGCAGGGGTGGCCTAGCGGAGAATGAGCAGTTCTTC.

V is TRBV18 and J is TRBJ1-1; D gene unclear. Germline CDR1 and CDR2: KGHSH and LQKENI. V gave up 6 bases and J gave up 3 bases, with 29 bases separating them. There are 19 residues in the CDR3. This chain's CDR3 is CASSPILGSGPMEDTEAFF. CDR3 nucleotide sequence: TGTGCCAGCTCGCCCATCCTAGGGAGTGGACCGATGGAGGACACTGAAGCTTTCTTT.

CDR3 region: CASSQTGQGIDEQFF. For the CDR3, the DNA is TGTGCCAGCAGTCAAACGGGACAGGGGATCGATGAGCAGTTCTTC. V gene TRBV2 combines with J gene TRBJ2-1; 10 bases are shared with TRBD1. Trimming removed 5 bases from V and 8 bases from J; junction bases left unmatched: 9. The V gene's germline CDR1 is SNHLY and CDR2 FYNNEI. The CDR3 has 15 residues.

The V and J genes are TRBV19 and TRBJ2-5; no clear D gene. The CDR3 has 15 residues. Trimming took 7 bases from V and 4 from J, leaving 19 bases between them. The germline CDR1 and CDR2 sequences are LNHDA and SQIVND (reference sequence). The DNA of the CDR3 is TGTGCCAGTACCCCAAGTCGGTTTCCAGGAGAGACCCAGTACTTC. Its protein product is CASTPSRFPGETQYF.

The chain recombines TRBV30 with TRBJ2-3; 9 bases match TRBD2. Germline V gives CDR1 GTSNPN, CDR2 SVGIG (reference sequence). This CDR3 contains 17 residues. Germline trimming cut 7 bases from V and 2 bases from J; bases unmatched to any gene: 16. The CDR3 bases are TGTGCCTACCGGGGGCTAGCGGGACTCCAGTCCACAGATACGCAGTATTTT. Encoded protein: CAYRGLAGLQSTDTQYF. The full variable domain, completed using reference TRBV30 and TRBJ2-3, is SQTIHQWPATLVQPVGSPLSLECTVEGTSNPNLYWYRQAAGRGLQLLFYSVGIGQISSEVPQNLSASRPQDRQFILSSKKLLLSDSGFYLCAYRGLAGLQSTDTQYFGPGTRLTVL.

The chain carries TRBV11-2 and TRBJ2-7, with a tentative D call TRBD2 (6 bases). With 4 bases removed from V and 4 bases from J, the gap between germline ends came to 14 bases. Per the germline V gene, CDR1 is SGHAT and CDR2 is FQNNGV. This CDR3 comprises 14 residues. This CDR3 is CASSSGTPFYEQYF. CDR3 sequence (DNA): TGTGCCAGCAGCTCTGGGACTCCTTTTTACGAGCAGTACTTC.

CDR3 in amino acids: CASSPSQGANYGYTF. The CDR3 DNA follows: TGTGCCAGCTCACCAAGCCAGGGGGCTAACTATGGCTACACCTTC. The rearrangement uses TRBV18 and TRBJ1-2, with 7 bases identical to TRBD1. The trim removed 2 bases at V and 0 bases at J, leaving 3 bases unmatched. This CDR3 region has 15 residues. Germline CDR1 and CDR2: KGHSH and LQKENI.

The rearrangement uses TRBV28 and TRBJ1-1, with D tentatively TRBD1 (6 bases). CDR1 MDHEN and CDR2 SYDVKM come from the germline V gene. Trimming removed 6 bases from V and 4 bases from J, with 18 bases in between. This CDR3 is 15 amino acids long. CDR3 sequence reads: CASRPQWAGATEAFF. The CDR3 DNA reads TGTGCCAGCAGACCTCAGTGGGCAGGGGCCACTGAAGCTTTCTTT.

CDR3 bases: TGTGCCAGCAGCTTACGGGGGTTGGGGGACAATGAGCAGTTCTTC. Its protein is CASSLRGLGDNEQFF. The chain has TRBV7-9 and TRBJ2-1; tentatively, D is TRBD2 (6 bases). The germline gives CDR1 SEHNR, CDR2 FQNEAQ (reference sequence). This CDR3 spans 15 amino acids. Trimming stripped 2 bases from V and 5 bases from J, with 13 bases between.

The chain is built from TRBV29-1 and TRBJ2-7; TRBD1 matches 9 bases. CDR1 and CDR2 (germline): SQVTM, ANQGSEA. The trim removed 6 bases at V and 2 bases at J, leaving 8 bases unmatched. The CDR3 spans 14 residues. The CDR3 nucleotides read TGCAGCGTCGCCAGGACAGGGGTAACCTACGAGCAGTACTTC. It is translated as CSVARTGVTYEQYF.

The chain couples TRBV6-5 to TRBJ2-7, with D possibly being TRBD2 (6 bases). V dropped 0 bases and J dropped 0 bases, with 12 bases sitting between them. Germline loops: CDR1 MNHEY, CDR2 SVGAGI. The CDR3 sequence is 16 residues long. Here the CDR3 DNA reads TGTGCCAGCAGTTACTCGGGCGGGGTCTCCTCCTACGAGCAGTACTTC. This gives the protein CASSYSGGVSSYEQYF.